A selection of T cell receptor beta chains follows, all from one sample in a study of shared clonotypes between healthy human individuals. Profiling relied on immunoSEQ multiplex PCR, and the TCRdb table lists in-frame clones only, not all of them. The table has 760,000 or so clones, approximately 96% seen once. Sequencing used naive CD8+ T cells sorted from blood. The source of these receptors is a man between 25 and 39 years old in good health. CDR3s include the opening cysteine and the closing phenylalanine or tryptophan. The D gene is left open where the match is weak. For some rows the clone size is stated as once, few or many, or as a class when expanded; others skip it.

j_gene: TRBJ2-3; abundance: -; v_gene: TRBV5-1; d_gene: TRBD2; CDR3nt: TGCGCCAGCAGCGCCCGACTAGCGGGAGAGACCTCTAGCACAGATACGCAGTATTTT; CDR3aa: CASSARLAGETSSTDTQYF
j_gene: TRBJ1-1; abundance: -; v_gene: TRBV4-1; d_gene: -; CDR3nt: TGCGCCAGCAGCCAAGGAAGTCATGGGAACACTGAAGCTTTCTTT; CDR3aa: CASSQGSHGNTEAFF
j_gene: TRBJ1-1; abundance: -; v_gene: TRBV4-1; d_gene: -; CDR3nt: TGCGCCAGCAGCCAGGTCGGCAGGGAAGCTTTCTTT; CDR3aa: CASSQVGREAFF
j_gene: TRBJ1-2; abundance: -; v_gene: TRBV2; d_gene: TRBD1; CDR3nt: TGTGCCAGCATTACAGGGGGGTATGGCTACACCTTC; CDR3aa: CASITGGYGYTF
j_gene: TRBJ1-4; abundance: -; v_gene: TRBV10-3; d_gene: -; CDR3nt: TGTGCCACGCGCCGGGAGGAGAAACTGTTTTTT; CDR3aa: CATRREEKLFF
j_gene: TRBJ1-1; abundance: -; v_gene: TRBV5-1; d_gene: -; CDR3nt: TGCGCCAGCAGCTTGGGCCACGGACTAAACACTGAAGCTTTCTTT; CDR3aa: CASSLGHGLNTEAFF
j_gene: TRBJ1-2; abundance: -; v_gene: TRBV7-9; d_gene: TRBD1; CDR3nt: TGTGCCAGCAGCTTAGCCGCGGGACAGGGTATCTACACCTTC; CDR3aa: CASSLAAGQGIYTF
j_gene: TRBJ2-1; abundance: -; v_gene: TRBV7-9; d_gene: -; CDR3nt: TGTGCCAGCAGCGGGGGTGGGAATGAGCAGTTCTTC; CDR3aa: CASSGGGNEQFF
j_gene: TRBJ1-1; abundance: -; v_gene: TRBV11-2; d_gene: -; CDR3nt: TGTGCCAGCAGCTTATCTCCAGGGCTGAACACTGAAGCTTTCTTT; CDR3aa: CASSLSPGLNTEAFF
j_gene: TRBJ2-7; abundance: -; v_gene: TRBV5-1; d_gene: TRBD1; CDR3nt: TGCGCCAGCAGGACCGGGACAGGGCAGTCAAGCTCCTACGAGCAGTACTTC; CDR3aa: CASRTGTGQSSSYEQYF
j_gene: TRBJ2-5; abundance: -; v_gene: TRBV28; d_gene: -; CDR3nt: TGTGCCAGCAGCCTAGGCGGGATGCAAGAGACCCAGTACTTC; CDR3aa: CASSLGGMQETQYF
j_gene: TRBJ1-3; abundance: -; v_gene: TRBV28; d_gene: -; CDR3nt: TGTGCCAGCAGTGCCTTGGACAGCTCTGGAAACACCATATATTTT; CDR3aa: CASSALDSSGNTIYF
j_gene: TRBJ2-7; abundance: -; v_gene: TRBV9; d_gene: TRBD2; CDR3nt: TGTGCCAGCAGCGAAGGACTAGCTCTCTACGAGCAGTACTTC; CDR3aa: CASSEGLALYEQYF
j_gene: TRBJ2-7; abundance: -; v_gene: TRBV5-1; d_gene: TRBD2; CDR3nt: TGCGCCAGCAGCCCGCCGGGACTAGCGGGAGGCGAGCAGTACTTC; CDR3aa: CASSPPGLAGGEQYF
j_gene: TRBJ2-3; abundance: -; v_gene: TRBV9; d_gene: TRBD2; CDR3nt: TGTGCCAGCAGCCCGATGGTTGCGGGAGCAGATACGCAGTATTTT; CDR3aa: CASSPMVAGADTQYF
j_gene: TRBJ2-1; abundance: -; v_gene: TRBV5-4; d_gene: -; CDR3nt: TGTGCCAGCAGCTTGGTGTCAGATTACAATGAGCAGTTCTTC; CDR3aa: CASSLVSDYNEQFF
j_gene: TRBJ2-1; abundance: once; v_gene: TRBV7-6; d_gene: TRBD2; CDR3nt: TGTGCCAGCAGCTTACGTGGAGAGACTAGCGGGAGGAAGAATGAGCAGTTCTTC; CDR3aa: CASSLRGETSGRKNEQFF
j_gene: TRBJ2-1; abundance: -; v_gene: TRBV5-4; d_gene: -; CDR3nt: TGTGCCAGCAGGGCAGGGAAGGTCAGCTCCTACAATGAGCAGTTCTTC; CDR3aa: CASRAGKVSSYNEQFF
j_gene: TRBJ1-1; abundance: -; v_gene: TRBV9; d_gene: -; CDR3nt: TGTGCCAGCAGCCCCGGGACGGGCGCGACTGAAGCTTTCTTT; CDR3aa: CASSPGTGATEAFF
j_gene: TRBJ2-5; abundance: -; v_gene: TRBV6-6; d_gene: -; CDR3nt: TGTGCCAGCAGTGATCAAGAGACCCAGTACTTC; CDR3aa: CASSDQETQYF
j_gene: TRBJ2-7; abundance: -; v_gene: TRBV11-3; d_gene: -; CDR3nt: TGTGCCAGCAGCTCGGACAGTGTGGACGAGCAGTACTTC; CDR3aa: CASSSDSVDEQYF
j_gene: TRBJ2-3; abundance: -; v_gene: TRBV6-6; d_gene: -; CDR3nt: TGTGCCAGCAGTTACCCTCCAGGGGATACGCAGTATTTT; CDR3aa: CASSYPPGDTQYF
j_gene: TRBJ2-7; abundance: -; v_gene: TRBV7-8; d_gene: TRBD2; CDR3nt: TGTGCCAGCAGCCCAGGCTCTGGCGGGAGTCGTCCCCACGAGCAGTACTTC; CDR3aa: CASSPGSGGSRPHEQYF
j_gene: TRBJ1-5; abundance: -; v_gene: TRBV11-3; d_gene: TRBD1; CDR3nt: TGTGCCAGCAGCAACCCGGGACAGGGGTTTTATGGTAGCAATCAGCCCCAGCATTTT; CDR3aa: CASSNPGQGFYGSNQPQHF
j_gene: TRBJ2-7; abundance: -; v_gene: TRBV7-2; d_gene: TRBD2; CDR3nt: TGTGCCAGCAGCTTCCTAGCGGGAGGGGGGATTTACGAGCAGTACTTC; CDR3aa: CASSFLAGGGIYEQYF
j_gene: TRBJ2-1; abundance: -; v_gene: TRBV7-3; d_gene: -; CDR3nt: TGTGCCAGCAGGGGGACGTCGAATGAGCAGTTCTTC; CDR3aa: CASRGTSNEQFF
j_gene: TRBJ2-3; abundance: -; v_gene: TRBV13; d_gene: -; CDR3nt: TGTGCCAGCAGCCAAAGAGATACGCAGTATTTT; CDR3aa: CASSQRDTQYF
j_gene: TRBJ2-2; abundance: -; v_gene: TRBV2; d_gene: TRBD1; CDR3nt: TGTGCCAGCAGAGCACTGACAGGGGCGAACACCGGGGAGCTGTTTTTT; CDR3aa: CASRALTGANTGELFF
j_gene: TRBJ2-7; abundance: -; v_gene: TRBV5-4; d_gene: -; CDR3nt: TGTGCCAGCAGCGAATGGCCATCCTACGAGCAGTACTTC; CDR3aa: CASSEWPSYEQYF
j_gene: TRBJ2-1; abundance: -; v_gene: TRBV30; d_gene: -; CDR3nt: TGTGCCTGGAGTAGCGGGCACAATGAGCAGTTCTTC; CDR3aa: CAWSSGHNEQFF